Here is one TCR beta chain with its context. Per the germline V gene, CDR1 is SEHNR and CDR2 is FQNEAQ (reference sequence). Trimming removed 5 bases at V and 6 bases at J, with 12 bases between. The CDR3 extends over 13 amino acids. The data were taken from a study of control samples from healthy donors and cancer patients. Here immunoSEQ multiplex PCR was the method, and the copy in TCRdb shows in-frame clones only, minus some. The repertoire holds fewer than 200,000 clones, with around 87% as singletons. Sequencing was performed on blood. The receptor was isolated from a woman aged 45-65 years in good health. The chain carries TRBV7-9 and TRBJ2-3, with D perhaps matching TRBD2 (6 bases). CDR3 region: CASSRGTSDTQYF. The CDR3, as DNA: TGTGCCAGCAGCCGGGGGACTTCGGATACGCAGTATTTT.